This TCR beta chain was sequenced in a study of cytomegalovirus exposure and HLA in healthy donors. Study-level information: Genetic ancestry analysis placed over 65% of the roughly 400 donors that were genotyped in the Caucasian-associated cluster. Whole-study results and caveats: In an earlier analysis, in 587 donors, most V segments appeared productive either ~87% or ~30% of the time. With later analysis, a missense DCLRE1C variant became linked to TCR beta V- and J-gene trimming. The number of N-insertions in an Asian-associated ancestry cluster was reportedly below the approximately 700-donor mean in a later analysis.

V was pared by 4 bases and J by 5 bases, with 17 bases between. Per germline, CDR1 GTSNPN and CDR2 SVGIG (reference sequence). The CDR3 has 14 residues. Points on this clone: Its specificity is not known.

This PCR relied on a set of 60 Vbeta primers and 13 Jbeta primers. Method: immunoSEQ multiplex PCR; TCRdb's copy keeps in-frame clones and lacks some. The sample has approximately 100,000 clones, more than 60% seen once. Source material: PBMCs. This TCR derives from a woman younger than 30 in good health and CMV-seropositive. The chain recombines TRBV30 with TRBJ1-2, with D uncertain. The DNA for the CDR3 is TGTGCCTGGACCCCCCAGTCGATGCCGTATGGCTACACCTTC. This encodes CAWTPQSMPYGYTF.